This T cell receptor (beta chain) was profiled in a study of OX40 agonist ivuxolimab in advanced cancers. Study-level background: Patients treated during dose escalation were battling hepatocellular carcinoma, melanoma, renal cell or head and neck cancer. Participants averaged approximately 60 years of age (range about 23 to 80) and were around 80% male. Partial responses occurred in three patients (one hepatocellular carcinoma, two cutaneous melanoma).

Overall study findings and caveats: Expansion of clones was among the lowest in partial responders at 0.1-3.0 mg/kg.

Germline trimming cut 3 bases from V and 2 bases from J; bases unmatched to any gene: 4. This CDR3 region has 15 residues. Germline CDR1 reads ENHRY; CDR2 reads SYGVKD. The method was immunoSEQ multiplex PCR; TCRdb's version includes in-frame clones alone and lacks a portion of them. The sample lists 55,000 to 85,000 clones, about 91% occurring once. Turning to this clone: Its antigen is not known.

The material sequenced was CD4+ or CD8+ T cells sorted from blood, taken in a trial of the OX40 agonist ivuxolimab. This sequence originates from an adult with an advanced solid tumor such as melanoma, head and neck, liver or kidney cancer. This chain links TRBV10-3 with TRBJ2-3; 8 positions match TRBD2. The CDR3 is CAISEIAGSTDTQYF. In DNA, the CDR3 is TGTGCCATCAGTGAAATAGCGGGATCCACAGATACGCAGTATTTT.